Sequencing of this TCR beta chain was carried out in a study of neurological immune-mediated disorders. Study-wide findings and caveats: The most TCR clonal expansion was seen in HTLV-1-associated myelopathy, whereas the least was seen in multiple sclerosis, below the level in healthy controls. None of the CDR3 amino acid sequences in expanded clones turned up in more than one subject, which points to private repertoires in all groups.

At least ten counts were recorded for this clonotype. Its specificity is not known. CDR1 SEHNR and CDR2 FQNEAQ come from the germline V gene (reference sequence). The CDR3 extends over 13 amino acids. Trimming removed 6 bases at V and 5 bases at J, with 14 bases between. The authors made cDNA by 5'RACE with 10-nucleotide random UMIs. TCRdb re-analysed the 5' RACE reads in MiXCR, keeping a single row per CDR3 protein. Of roughly 31,000 distinct CDR3 sequences in the sample, 4% to 5.5% were seen once. The sample was PBMCs. This clonotype was sampled from a man younger than 35 in good health. The chain is built from TRBV7-9 and TRBJ2-7; D is perhaps TRBD2 (6 bases). The CDR3, as DNA: TGTGCCAGCAGGCGGGGCCCGCAGAACGAGCAGTACTTC. This codes for CASRRGPQNEQYF.